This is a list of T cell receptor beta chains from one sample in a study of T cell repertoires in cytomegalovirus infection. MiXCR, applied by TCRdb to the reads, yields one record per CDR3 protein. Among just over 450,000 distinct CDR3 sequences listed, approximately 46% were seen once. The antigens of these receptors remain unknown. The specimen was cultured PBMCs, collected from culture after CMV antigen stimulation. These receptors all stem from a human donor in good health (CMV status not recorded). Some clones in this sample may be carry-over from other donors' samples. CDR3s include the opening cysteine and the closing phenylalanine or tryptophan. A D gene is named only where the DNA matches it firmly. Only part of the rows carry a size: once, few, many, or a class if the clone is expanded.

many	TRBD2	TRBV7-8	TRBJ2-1	CASIAAGDRSYNEQFF	TGTGCCAGCATCGCGGCGGGAGATAGGTCCTACAATGAGCAGTTCTTC
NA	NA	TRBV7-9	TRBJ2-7	CASTTRGEQYF	TGTGCCAGCACCACACGGGGCGAGCAGTACTTC
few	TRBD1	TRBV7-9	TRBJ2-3	CASSSGQGEGTDTQYF	TGTGCCAGCAGCTCCGGACAGGGCGAAGGTACAGATACGCAGTATTTT
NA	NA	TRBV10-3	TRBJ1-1	CAISEGQDTEAFF	TGTGCCATCAGTGAAGGGCAGGACACTGAAGCTTTCTTT
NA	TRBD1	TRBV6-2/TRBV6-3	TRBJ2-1	CASSYSPGTDLYHEQFF	TGTGCCAGCAGTTACTCGCCCGGGACAGACCTCTACCATGAGCAGTTCTTC
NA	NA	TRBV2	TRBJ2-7	CASSRSIYEQYF	TGTGCCAGCAGCAGGTCAATCTACGAGCAGTACTTC
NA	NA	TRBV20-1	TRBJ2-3	CSARDTYTQYF	TGCAGTGCTCGAGATACCTATACGCAGTATTTT
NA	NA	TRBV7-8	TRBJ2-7	CASSLDLSWDRDYEQYF	NA
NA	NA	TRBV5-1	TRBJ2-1	CASSLNFGNEQFF	TGCGCCAGCAGCCTTAATTTCGGGAATGAGCAGTTCTTC
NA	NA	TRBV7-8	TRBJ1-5	CASSYRVGSNQPQHF	TGTGCCAGCAGCTACCGGGTGGGGAGCAATCAGCCCCAGCATTTT
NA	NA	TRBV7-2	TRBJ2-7	CASSLAGGPDEQYF	TGTGCCAGCAGCTTAGCCGGTGGGCCCGACGAGCAGTACTTC
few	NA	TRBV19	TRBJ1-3	CARNRERAGNTIYF	TGTGCCAGAAATAGGGAACGCGCTGGAAACACCATATATTTT
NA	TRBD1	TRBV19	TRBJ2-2	CASSTDRGEVGELFF	TGTGCCAGTAGTACCGACAGGGGGGAGGTCGGGGAGCTGTTTTTT
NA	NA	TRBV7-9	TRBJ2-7	CASSDAGREQYF	TGTGCCAGCAGCGATGCGGGGCGCGAGCAGTACTTC
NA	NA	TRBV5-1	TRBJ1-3	CASSTGPASGNTIYF	TGCGCCAGCAGCACGGGACCGGCCTCTGGAAACACCATATATTTT
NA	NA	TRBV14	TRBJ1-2	CASSFEPNYGYTF	TGTGCCAGCAGCTTCGAACCTAACTATGGCTACACCTTC
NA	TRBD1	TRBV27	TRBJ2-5	CASSPGAGGAFGETQYF	TGTGCCAGCAGTCCCGGGGCAGGGGGCGCCTTCGGAGAGACCCAGTACTTC
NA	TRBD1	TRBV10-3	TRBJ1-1	CAISVDRGGTEAFF	TGTGCCATCAGTGTGGACAGGGGAGGCACTGAAGCTTTCTTT
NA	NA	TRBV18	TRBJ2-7	CASSQPTGRLSYEQYF	TGTGCCAGCTCACAACCGACAGGGAGGCTCTCCTACGAGCAGTACTTC
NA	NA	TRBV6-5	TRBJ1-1	CASSPGAGGAAFF	TGTGCCAGCAGCCCAGGAGCCGGAGGCGCGGCTTTCTTT
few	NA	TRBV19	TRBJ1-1	CASKQGSTEAFF	TGTGCCAGTAAACAAGGGTCCACTGAAGCTTTCTTT
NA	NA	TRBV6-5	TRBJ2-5	CASSSRDSQETQYF	TGTGCCAGCAGTTCCCGGGACTCTCAAGAGACCCAGTACTTC
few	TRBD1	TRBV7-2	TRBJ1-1	CASMDPSGQGMGTEAFF	TGTGCCAGCATGGACCCTTCGGGACAGGGAATGGGCACTGAAGCTTTCTTT
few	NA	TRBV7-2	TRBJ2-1	CASSLASSAVNEQFF	TGTGCCAGCAGCTTAGCTTCCTCCGCTGTGAATGAGCAGTTCTTC
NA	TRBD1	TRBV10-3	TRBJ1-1	CAISEPGTGSTEAFF	TGTGCCATCAGTGAGCCCGGGACAGGGAGCACTGAAGCTTTCTTT
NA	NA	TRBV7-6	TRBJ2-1	CASSQRIGEQFF	TGTGCCAGCAGTCAGAGGATAGGTGAGCAGTTCTTC
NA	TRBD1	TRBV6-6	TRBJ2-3	CASREQGSAMDTQYF	TGTGCCAGCAGAGAACAGGGGTCGGCTATGGATACGCAGTATTTT
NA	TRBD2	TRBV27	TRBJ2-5	CASSLLASGAVQETQYF	TGTGCCAGCAGTTTACTAGCTAGCGGGGCCGTACAAGAGACCCAGTACTTC
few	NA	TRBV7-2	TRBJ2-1	CASSFTARPRLNEQFF	TGTGCCAGCAGCTTTACCGCCCGACCCAGATTGAATGAGCAGTTCTTC
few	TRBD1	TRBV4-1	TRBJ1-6	CASSQESGTAYNSPLHF	TGCGCCAGCAGCCAAGAAAGCGGGACAGCTTATAATTCACCCCTCCACTTT